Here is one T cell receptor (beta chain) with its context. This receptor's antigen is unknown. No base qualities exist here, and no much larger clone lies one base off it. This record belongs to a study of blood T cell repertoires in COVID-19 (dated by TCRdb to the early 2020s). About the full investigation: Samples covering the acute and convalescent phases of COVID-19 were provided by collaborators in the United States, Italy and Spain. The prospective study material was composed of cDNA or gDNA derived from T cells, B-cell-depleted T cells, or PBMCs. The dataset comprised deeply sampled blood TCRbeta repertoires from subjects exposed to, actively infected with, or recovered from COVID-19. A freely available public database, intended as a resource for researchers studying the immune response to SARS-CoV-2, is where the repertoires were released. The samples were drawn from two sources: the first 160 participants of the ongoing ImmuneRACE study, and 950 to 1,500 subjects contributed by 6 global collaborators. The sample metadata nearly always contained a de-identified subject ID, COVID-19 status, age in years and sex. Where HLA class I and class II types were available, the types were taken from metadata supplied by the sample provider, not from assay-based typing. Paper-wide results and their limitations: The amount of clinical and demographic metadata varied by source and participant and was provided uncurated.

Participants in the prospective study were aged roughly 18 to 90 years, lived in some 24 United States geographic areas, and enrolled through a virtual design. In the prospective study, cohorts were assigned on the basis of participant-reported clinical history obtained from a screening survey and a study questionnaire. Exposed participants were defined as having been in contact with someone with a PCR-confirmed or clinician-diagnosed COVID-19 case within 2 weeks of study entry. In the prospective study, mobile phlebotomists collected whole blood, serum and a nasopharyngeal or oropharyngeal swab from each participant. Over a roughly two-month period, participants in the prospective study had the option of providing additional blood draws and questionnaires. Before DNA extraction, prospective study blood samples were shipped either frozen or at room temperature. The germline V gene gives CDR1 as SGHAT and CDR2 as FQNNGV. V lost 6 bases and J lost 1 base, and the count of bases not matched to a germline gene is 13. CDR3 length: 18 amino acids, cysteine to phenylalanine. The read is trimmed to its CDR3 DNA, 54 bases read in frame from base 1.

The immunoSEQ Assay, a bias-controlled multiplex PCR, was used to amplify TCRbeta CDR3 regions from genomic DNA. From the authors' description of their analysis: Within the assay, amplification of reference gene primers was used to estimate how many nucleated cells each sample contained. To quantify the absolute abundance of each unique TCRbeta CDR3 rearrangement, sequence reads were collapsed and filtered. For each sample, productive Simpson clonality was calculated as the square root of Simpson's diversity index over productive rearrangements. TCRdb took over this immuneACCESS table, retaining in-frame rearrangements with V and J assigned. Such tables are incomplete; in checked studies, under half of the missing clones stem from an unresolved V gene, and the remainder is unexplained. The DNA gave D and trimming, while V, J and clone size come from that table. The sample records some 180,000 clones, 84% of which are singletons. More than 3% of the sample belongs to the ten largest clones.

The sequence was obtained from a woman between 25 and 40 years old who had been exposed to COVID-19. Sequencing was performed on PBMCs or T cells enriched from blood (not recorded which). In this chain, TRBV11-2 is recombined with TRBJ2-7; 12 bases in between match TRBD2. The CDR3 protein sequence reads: CASRLALAGGPKSYEQYF. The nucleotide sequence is TGTGCCAGCAGACTAGCCCTAGCGGGGGGGCCGAAATCCTACGAGCAGTACTTC. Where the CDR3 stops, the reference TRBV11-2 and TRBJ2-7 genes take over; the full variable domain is EAGVAQSPRYKIIEKRQSVAFWCNPISGHATLYWYQQILGQGPKLLIQFQNNGVVDDSQLPKDRFSAERLKGVDSTLKIQPAKLEDSAVYLCASRLALAGGPKSYEQYFGPGTRLTVT.